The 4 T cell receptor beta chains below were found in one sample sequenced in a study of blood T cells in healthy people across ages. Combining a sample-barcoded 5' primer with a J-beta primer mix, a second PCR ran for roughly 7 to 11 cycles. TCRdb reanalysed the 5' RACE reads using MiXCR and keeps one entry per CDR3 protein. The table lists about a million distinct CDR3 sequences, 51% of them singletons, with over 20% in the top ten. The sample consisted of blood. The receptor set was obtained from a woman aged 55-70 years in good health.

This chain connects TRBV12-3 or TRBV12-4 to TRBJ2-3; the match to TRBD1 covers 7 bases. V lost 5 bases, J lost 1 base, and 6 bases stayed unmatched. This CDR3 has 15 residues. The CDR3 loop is CASSPGTARTDTQYF. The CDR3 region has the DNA TGTGCCAGCAGTCCCGGGACAGCCCGCACAGATACGCAGTATTTT.

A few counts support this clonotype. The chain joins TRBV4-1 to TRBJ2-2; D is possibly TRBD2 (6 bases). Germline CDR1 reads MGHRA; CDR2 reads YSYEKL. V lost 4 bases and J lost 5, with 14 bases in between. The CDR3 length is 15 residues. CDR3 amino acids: CASSPRAGGTGELFF. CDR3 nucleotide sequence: TGCGCCAGCAGCCCTCGGGCCGGGGGAACCGGGGAGCTGTTTTTT.

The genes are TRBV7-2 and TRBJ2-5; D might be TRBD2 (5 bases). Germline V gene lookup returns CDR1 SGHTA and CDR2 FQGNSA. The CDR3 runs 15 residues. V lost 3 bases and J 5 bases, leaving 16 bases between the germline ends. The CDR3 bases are TGTGCCAGCAGCTTCAGGACTGCCCCGGGGGAGACCCAGTACTTC. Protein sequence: CASSFRTAPGETQYF.

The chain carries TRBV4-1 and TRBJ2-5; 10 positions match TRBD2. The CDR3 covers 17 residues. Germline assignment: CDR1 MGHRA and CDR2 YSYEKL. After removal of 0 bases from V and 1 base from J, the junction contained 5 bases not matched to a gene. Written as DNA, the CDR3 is TGCGCCAGCAGCCAAGATCTGGCTAGCGGGAGCCAAGAGACCCAGTACTTC. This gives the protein CASSQDLASGSQETQYF.